A single sample gave rise to the 28 T cell receptor beta chains below, sequenced in a study of T cell responses to AZD1222 COVID-19 vaccine. Here immunoSEQ multiplex PCR was the method, and the copy in TCRdb shows in-frame clones only, minus some. This sample has around 84,000 clones, with 88% found just once. Sequenced here: peripheral blood, sampled on day 0 of AZD1222 vaccination. The receptor source for this set is an adult in good health.

J is TRBJ1-4 and V is TRBV7-9; D uncertain. Germline-derived CDR1 and CDR2 are SEHNR and FQNEAQ (reference sequence). The CDR3 sequence is 12 residues long. The CDR3 here is CAVGEADQKLFF. CDR3 DNA: TGTGCAGTCGGAGAGGCCGACCAAAAACTGTTTTTT.

The chain combines TRBV28 with TRBJ1-2; 10 positions agree with TRBD1. With 1 base clipped from V and 7 bases from J, the junction kept 3 bases outside the gene matches. This CDR3 is 14 amino acids long. CDR1 is MDHEN and CDR2 is SYDVKM in the germline V gene. CDR3 nucleotide sequence: TGTGCCAGCAGTTTATCGACAGGGGGCCTTGGCTACACCTTC. Translation: CASSLSTGGLGYTF.

The gene calls are TRBV28 and TRBJ2-7; no clear D gene. The CDR3 runs 12 residues. Germline V CDR1 and CDR2: MDHEN, SYDVKM. V was shortened by 4 bases and J by 3 bases, with 7 bases between the two germline ends. The CDR3 nucleotides read TGTGCCAGCAGTTACGCCCGCTACGAGCAGTACTTC. Its protein is CASSYARYEQYF.

V gene TRBV4-3 combines with J gene TRBJ2-5; TRBD2 agrees at 14 bases. Germline-derived CDR1 and CDR2 are LGHNA and YSLEER. This CDR3 spans 16 amino acids. Trimming took 0 bases from V and 5 from J; bases not matched to a gene: 2. CDR3 residues: CASSQDGTSGSETQYF. The CDR3 DNA reads TGCGCCAGCAGCCAAGATGGGACTAGCGGGAGTGAGACCCAGTACTTC.

This chain links TRBV3-1 (or the pseudogene TRBV3-2) with TRBJ2-3; D unresolved. This CDR3 comprises 17 residues. The V gene's germline CDR1 is LGHDT and CDR2 YNNKEL (reference sequence). V was trimmed by 0 bases and J by 1 base, leaving 14 bases between them. In nucleotides, the CDR3 is TGTGCCAGCAGCCAAGATTGGGCTAGTCCTGGCACAGATACGCAGTATTTT. As protein: CASSQDWASPGTDTQYF.

This rearrangement joins TRBV28 to TRBJ1-6; D not resolved. Trimming removed 7 bases from V and 0 bases from J, with 10 bases in between. The CDR3 is made up of 15 amino acids. CDR1 and CDR2 from the germline V gene are MDHEN and SYDVKM. The CDR3 here is CASKNPSSYNSPLHF. As DNA, the CDR3 is TGTGCCAGCAAAAACCCGAGCTCCTATAATTCACCCCTCCACTTT.

The chain employs TRBV6-5 and TRBJ2-6, with 8 positions matching TRBD1. The CDR3 length is 16 residues. Germline values: CDR1 MNHEY, CDR2 SVGAGI. The J segment lost 2 bases and the V segment lost 2 bases, leaving 2 bases of the junction unmatched. For the CDR3, the DNA is TGTGCCAGCAGTTACGACAGGGGAGCTGGGGCCAACGTCCTGACTTTC. It specifies CASSYDRGAGANVLTF.

This clone is a singleton in its sample. The V and J genes are TRBV5-1 and TRBJ1-2; 10 nucleotides align to TRBD1. J gave up 1 base and V 0 bases, and 9 bases lay outside the gene matches. The germline V gene encodes CDR1 SGHRS and CDR2 YFSETQ. The CDR3 length is 18 residues. This CDR3 reads CASSLAPTGGAFNYGYTF. The CDR3 coding sequence is TGCGCCAGCAGCTTGGCCCCGACAGGGGGCGCGTTTAACTATGGCTACACCTTC. The full variable domain, its missing parts supplied by reference TRBV5-1 and TRBJ1-2, is KAGVTQTPRYLIKTRGQQVTLSCSPISGHRSVSWYQQTPGQGLQFLFEYFSETQRNKGNFPGRFSGRQFSNSRSEMNVSTLELGDSALYLCASSLAPTGGAFNYGYTFGSGTRLTVV.

The chain combines TRBV28 with TRBJ2-1; 8 nucleotides match TRBD2. The trim removed 6 bases at V and 4 bases at J, leaving 8 bases unmatched. The CDR3 loop spans 15 amino acids. The germline V gene encodes CDR1 MDHEN and CDR2 SYDVKM. The CDR3: CASRGGAGEYNEQFF. CDR3 coding DNA: TGTGCCAGCAGAGGGGGAGCGGGGGAATACAATGAGCAGTTCTTC.

The chain combines TRBV6-5 with TRBJ1-1; D possibly corresponds to TRBD1 (5 bases). CDR3 length: 15 residues. Germline assignment: CDR1 MNHEY and CDR2 SVGAGI. V lost 6 bases to trimming and J lost 7 bases, with 21 bases between them. In DNA, the CDR3 is TGTGCCAGCAGCCGGGGGTCGGAACGGATCGGTGAAGCTTTCTTT. Protein sequence: CASSRGSERIGEAFF.

The CDR3: CASSLGTGGDEAFF. DNA of the CDR3: TGTGCCAGTAGCTTGGGGACAGGGGGAGATGAAGCTTTCTTT. The chain joins TRBV19 to TRBJ1-1; 11 nucleotides agree with TRBD1. The V segment lost 6 bases and the J segment 7 bases; nucleotides outside the gene matches: 7. CDR3 size: 14 residues. Germline CDR1 LNHDA, CDR2 SQIVND (reference sequence).

The chain has TRBV28 and TRBJ1-2; 8 bases fit TRBD1. Looked up from germline, CDR1 is MDHEN and CDR2 is SYDVKM. CDR3 length: 16 amino acids. J lost 0 bases, V lost 3 bases, and 6 bases had no gene match. In nucleotides, the CDR3 is TGTGCCAGCAGTTTGGTGGCAGGGGGCTCTAACTATGGCTACACCTTC. It codes for CASSLVAGGSNYGYTF.

V is TRBV28 and J is TRBJ2-1; D possibly matches TRBD1 or TRBD2 (5 bases each). With 5 bases removed from V and 2 bases from J, the gap between germline ends came to 13 bases. This CDR3 contains 15 residues. Germline CDR1 and CDR2: MDHEN and SYDVKM. CDR3 nucleotides: TGTGCCAGCAGTCCGCAGGGACCAGCCTACAATGAGCAGTTCTTC. Encoded protein: CASSPQGPAYNEQFF.

This clone was recorded only once. The V gene is TRBV28, the J gene TRBJ2-4; 8 bases align to TRBD1. With 2 bases clipped from V and 6 bases from J, the junction kept 3 bases outside the gene matches. The CDR3 totals 14 residues. Germline CDR1 MDHEN, CDR2 SYDVKM. The DNA of the CDR3 is TGTGCCAGCAGTTTAGGTGGACAGGGAAACATTCAGTACTTC. Encoded protein: CASSLGGQGNIQYF.

The genes are TRBV27 and TRBJ1-4; no definite D call. V lost 0 bases to trimming and J lost 8 bases, with 10 bases between them. Per the germline V gene, CDR1 is MNHEY and CDR2 is SMNVEV (reference sequence). The CDR3 spans 14 residues. CDR3 bases: TGTGCCAGCAGTTTATCTTCCGGGCGAGAAAAACTGTTTTTT. Translation: CASSLSSGREKLFF.

This sequence joins TRBV24-1 and TRBJ2-6, with no clear D. The CDR3 sequence is 16 residues long. V lost 4 bases, J lost 0 bases, and 9 bases lay in between. CDR1 and CDR2 (germline): KGHDR, SFDVKD. Written as DNA, the CDR3 is TGTGCCACCAGTGAGGCAGGAAACTCTGGGGCCAACGTCCTGACTTTC. Translation gives CATSEAGNSGANVLTF.

V gene TRBV7-2 combines with J gene TRBJ1-3; D remains ambiguous. Trimming removed 5 bases from V and 0 bases from J, with 14 bases in between. The V gene's germline CDR1 is SGHTA and CDR2 FQGNSA. This CDR3 spans 16 amino acids. CDR3 DNA sequence: TGTGCCAGCAGCCCAAGACATTGGAGCTCTGGAAACACCATATATTTT. It encodes CASSPRHWSSGNTIYF.

V and J are TRBV5-1 and TRBJ2-2; D remains ambiguous. V was pared by 4 bases and J by 0 bases, with 19 bases between. This CDR3 spans 18 amino acids. Germline V lookup: CDR1 SGHRS, CDR2 YFSETQ. The CDR3 DNA sequence: TGCGCCAGCAGCCCCGGGCTCTGGGCCACCTCGAACACCGGGGAGCTGTTTTTT. Encoded protein: CASSPGLWATSNTGELFF.

The genes are TRBV5-6 and TRBJ2-1, with D tentatively TRBD2 (6 bases). The CDR3 runs to 15 residues. Germline V gives CDR1 SGHDT, CDR2 YYEEEE. V was pared by 0 bases and J by 4 bases, with 11 bases between. CDR3: CASSLGVAEYNEQFF. The CDR3 DNA is TGTGCCAGCAGCTTGGGGGTAGCGGAGTACAATGAGCAGTTCTTC.

The chain combines TRBV9 with TRBJ1-6, with a tentative D call TRBD1 (5 bases). V was clipped by 3 bases and J by 7 bases, with 8 bases between them. This CDR3 comprises 13 residues. Germline V gene data show CDR1 as SGDLS and CDR2 as YYNGEE. CDR3 protein: CASSEGVNSPLHF. CDR3 nucleotides: TGTGCCAGCAGCGAAGGGGTAAATTCACCCCTCCACTTT. The variable domain in full, completed from reference TRBV9 and TRBJ1-6, reads DSGVTQTPKHLITATGQRVTLRCSPRSGDLSVYWYQQSLDQGLQFLIQYYNGEERAKGNILERFSAQQFPDLHSELNLSSLELGDSALYFCASSEGVNSPLHFGNGTRLTVT.

The genes are TRBV29-1 and TRBJ2-1, with TRBD2 matching 14 bases. Per germline, CDR1 SQVTM and CDR2 ANQGSEA. The CDR3 contains 15 residues. With V trimmed by 0 bases and J by 8 bases, 3 bases remained unmatched. The CDR3 nucleotides are TGCAGCGTTGAAGACGGGACTAGCGGGAGTGATGAGCAGTTCTTC. It codes for CSVEDGTSGSDEQFF.

The chain recombines TRBV6-6 with TRBJ2-5; D unresolved. From germline, CDR1 is MNHNY and CDR2 SVGAGI (reference sequence). The CDR3 covers 16 residues. The V and J ends lost 0 bases and 4 bases respectively, with 15 bases between them. Written as DNA, the CDR3 is TGTGCCAGCAGTTACTCGAACTCCCAAGGATCAGAGACCCAGTACTTC. It yields the protein CASSYSNSQGSETQYF.

Written as DNA, the CDR3 is TGCAGTGCTATAGAGGGGTATGAGCAGTTCTTC. Protein sequence: CSAIEGYEQFF. The rearrangement uses TRBV20-1 and TRBJ2-1; tentatively, D is TRBD1 or TRBD2 (5 bases each). V lost 4 bases, J lost 8 bases, and 9 bases lay in between. The CDR3 loop spans 11 amino acids. Germline-derived CDR1 and CDR2 are DFQATT and SNEGSKA (reference sequence).

V usage is TRBV30 and J usage is TRBJ1-1, with D uncertain. This CDR3 is built from 11 residues. The V end lost 8 bases, the J end lost 6 bases, and 13 bases lay between the germline ends. CDR1 is GTSNPN, CDR2 SVGIG, per germline (reference sequence). The CDR3 is CARTDGPEAFF. The CDR3 DNA follows: TGTGCCCGCACCGACGGCCCTGAAGCTTTCTTT.

V gene TRBV3-1 (or the pseudogene TRBV3-2) combines with J gene TRBJ2-5; D call uncertain. CDR1 and CDR2 (germline): LGHDT, YNNKEL (reference sequence). CDR3 length: 17 amino acids. With 0 bases removed from V and 2 bases from J, the gap between germline ends came to 16 bases. The CDR3 reads CASSQETPFRAQETQYF. The CDR3, as DNA: TGTGCCAGCAGCCAAGAAACCCCCTTCCGTGCGCAAGAGACCCAGTACTTC.

V is TRBV5-4 and J is TRBJ2-7; D is possibly TRBD2 (5 bases). Trimming removed 0 bases at V and 2 bases at J, with 6 bases between. The CDR3 is 13 amino acids. Germline assignment: CDR1 SGHNT and CDR2 YYREEE (reference sequence). CDR3 sequence reads: CASSLGEPYEQYF. CDR3 DNA: TGTGCCAGCAGCTTGGGGGAGCCCTACGAGCAGTACTTC.

This chain connects TRBV4-2 to TRBJ2-3; D gene unclear. The CDR3 is made up of 13 amino acids. V was trimmed by 0 bases and J by 2 bases, leaving 3 bases between them. Germline values: CDR1 LGHNA, CDR2 YNFKEQ. As DNA, the CDR3 is TGTGCCAGCAGCCAAGAATACACAGATACGCAGTATTTT. Translated, it gives CASSQEYTDTQYF.

J is TRBJ1-2 and V is TRBV28, with D uncertain. Deletions cut 2 bases from V and 4 bases from J, with 8 bases between. Looked up from germline, CDR1 is MDHEN and CDR2 is SYDVKM. The CDR3 extends over 13 amino acids. The CDR3 nucleotides are TGTGCCAGCAGTTTAGGGCCTGGCTATGGCTACACCTTC. Its translation: CASSLGPGYGYTF.